What follows describes a single TCR beta chain. This clonotype occurred many times. It lacks a known antigen. No base-level quality is on record; no much larger clone is a single base apart. The Immunoverse kit was used to build TCR libraries from roughly 0.4 ug RNA, with molecular barcoded adaptors covering alpha/delta and beta/gamma chains. The same RNA used for transcriptome sequencing was used for TCR library preparation. An Illumina HiSeq 4000 with 2 x 150 cycles was used to sequence the TCR libraries. The study's processing was this. Using MiXCR, which included quality filtering and error correction, TCR reads were aligned to human V, D, J and C references and then assembled into CDR3 clonotypes. The tcR package in R was used for analysis of clonotype counts and gene usage diversity. For inspection of raw mapping reads, RNA-seq reads were mapped by STAR aligner version 2.5.3a onto GRCh37 of the human genome. To test how sequencing depth affected the clonotypes detected, IR-seq fastq files were randomly downsampled with Seqtk 1.3. TCRdb reworked the public reads: Q25 trimming with fastp, MiXCR clone assembly, productive beta chains retained. Entries that share a CDR3 protein sequence are merged under the most common genes and DNA. TCRdb assigned the V and J calls; the authors' analysis was not used. The sample includes fewer than 30,000 distinct CDR3 sequences, with about an eighth observed a single time. The ten largest clonotypes hold around 43% of the sample.

This specimen belongs to a study of read filtering for tumor transcriptome and immune sequencing (dated by TCRdb to about 2020). Study-level background: The cohort had some 16 male and approximately 15 female patients with a mean age of roughly 70 years, ranging from roughly 45 to 85. By revised international staging, eight or nine patients were R-ISS I, some 16 were R-ISS II and roughly seven were R-ISS III. Whole-transcriptome libraries were prepared with the TruSeq RNA Access Library Prep Kit after DNase treatment. TCR-region mapped reads per sample ranged from about 4.05 to 11 million with IR-seq versus only roughly 85 to 1,300 with RNA-seq. TCR repertoires obtained by targeted immune repertoire sequencing and by bulk whole-transcriptome sequencing performed on the same bone marrow samples were compared. One main goal was a read-filtering strategy for immune repertoire data, in particular deciding whether clonotypes backed by only one read should be removed.

V is reduced by 3 bases and J by 0 bases, leaving a spacing of 6 bases between them. The CDR3 numbers 14 residues from cysteine through phenylalanine. Only the CDR3 portion is preserved as DNA: 42 bases, with reading frame beginning at the first base. Bone marrow was sampled from every patient at the time of active disease. Bone marrow mononuclear cells were isolated by Ficoll-Hypaque density gradient centrifugation. CD138-negative cells were obtained by negative selection after labeling with CD138 magnetic microbeads on a MACS separator, removing myeloma plasma cells. Purity of the isolated cells was checked by flow cytometry on an Attune NxT using CD138 antibodies. TRIzol reagent was used to extract total RNA, which was then quantified with a NanoDrop spectrophotometer. For each patient, the CD138-negative bone marrow sample underwent paired RNA-seq and IR-seq. General study outcomes and caveats: Compared with RNA-seq, IR-seq captured clonotypes at much higher depth and more reliably, and a smaller IR-seq throughput was enough to identify most shared clonotypes. Single-read clonotypes made up about 81.9% of clonotypes but approximately 3.5% of total reads in IR-seq, and around 73% of clonotypes and 44.6% of reads in RNA-seq. Removing single-read clonotypes increased the correlation between IR-seq and RNA-seq shared clonotype proportions. Rather than purified T cells, the sorted CD138-negative fraction was a mixed bone marrow immune population.

This receptor chain uses TRBV12-3 or TRBV12-4 and TRBJ1-5; the D gene identity is not certain. The sample comprised a population of CD138-negative cells sorted from bone marrow. What the cell subset or site label conveys for this sample: bone marrow mononuclear cells depleted of CD138+ plasma/myeloma cells by negative magnetic selection. The source of this sequence is a donor older than 35 with multiple myeloma. CDR3 loop: CASSFWGSNQPQHF. The bases read TGTGCCAGCAGTTTCTGGGGTAGCAATCAGCCCCAGCATTTT.